Given below is one T cell receptor (beta chain) in context. The data were taken from a study of blood T cell repertoires in COVID-19. Original processing notes: Estimated nucleated cell counts came from reference gene primer amplification. TCRdb's table, derived via immunoSEQ multiplex PCR, lists solely in-frame clones and lacks some. V and J calls and clone size follow that table, whereas D and trimming were derived from the DNA. The sample records around 100,000 clones, less than 90% being singletons. Between the trimmed V and J ends, which lost 4 bases and 0 bases, there was a span of 10 bases. Germline-derived CDR1 and CDR2 are SEHNR and FQNEAQ (reference sequence). CDR3 length: 14 residues.

This clonotype was obtained from a man older than 75 with acute or convalescent COVID-19. Sequenced sample: peripheral blood. This chain links TRBV7-9 with TRBJ2-7, with TRBD2 as a possible D gene (5 bases). The CDR3 protein is CASSSRRDSYEQYF. The CDR3 DNA follows: TGTGCCAGCAGCTCCCGACGGGACTCCTACGAGCAGTACTTC.